The clone carrying this TCR beta chain was counted once. The method was immunoSEQ multiplex PCR; TCRdb's version includes in-frame clones alone and lacks a portion of them. This table holds about 130,000 clones, about 90% found once. This sample stems from a study of T cell responses to AZD1222 COVID-19 vaccine. Germline loops: CDR1 SQVTM, CDR2 ANQGSEA. The CDR3 contains 12 residues. The V end lost 3 bases, the J end lost 0 bases, and 5 bases lay between the germline ends. The sample was peripheral blood, taken on day 0 of AZD1222 vaccination. This chain links TRBV29-1 with TRBJ1-2, with D hard to call. The origin of this receptor is an adult in good health. CDR3 coding DNA: TGCAGCGTTGACGCGACTAACTATGGCTACACCTTC. It translates to CSVDATNYGYTF.